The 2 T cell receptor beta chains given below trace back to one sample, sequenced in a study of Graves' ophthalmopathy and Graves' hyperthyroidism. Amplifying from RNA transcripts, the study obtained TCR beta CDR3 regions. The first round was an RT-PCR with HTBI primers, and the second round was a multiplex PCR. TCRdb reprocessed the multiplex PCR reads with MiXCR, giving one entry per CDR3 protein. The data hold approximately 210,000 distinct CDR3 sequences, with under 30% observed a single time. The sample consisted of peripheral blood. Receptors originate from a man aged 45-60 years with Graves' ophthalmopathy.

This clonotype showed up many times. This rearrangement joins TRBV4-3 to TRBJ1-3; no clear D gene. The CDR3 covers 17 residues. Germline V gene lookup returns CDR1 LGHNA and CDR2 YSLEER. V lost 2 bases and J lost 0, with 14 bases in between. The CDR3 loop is CASSQSQTAISGNTIYF. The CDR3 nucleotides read TGCGCCAGCAGCCAAAGTCAGACGGCTATCTCTGGAAACACCATATATTTT.

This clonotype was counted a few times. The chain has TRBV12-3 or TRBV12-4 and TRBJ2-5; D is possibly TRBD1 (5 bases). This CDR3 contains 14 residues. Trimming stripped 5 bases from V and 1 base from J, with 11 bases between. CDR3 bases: TGTGCCAGCAGTCCGAGTCAGGGCCAAGAGACCCAGTACTTC. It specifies CASSPSQGQETQYF.